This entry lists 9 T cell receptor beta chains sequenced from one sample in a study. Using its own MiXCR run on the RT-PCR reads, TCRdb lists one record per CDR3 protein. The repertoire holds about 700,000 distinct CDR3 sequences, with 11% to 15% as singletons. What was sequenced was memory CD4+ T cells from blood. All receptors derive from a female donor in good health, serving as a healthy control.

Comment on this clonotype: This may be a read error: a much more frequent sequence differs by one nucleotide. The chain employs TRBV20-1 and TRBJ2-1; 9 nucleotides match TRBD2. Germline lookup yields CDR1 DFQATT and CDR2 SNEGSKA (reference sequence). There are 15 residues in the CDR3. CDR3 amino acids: CSARDGGRAGPLKFF. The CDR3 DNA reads TGCAGTGCCAGAGACGGCGGGAGGGCGGGTCCCTTAAAGTTCTTC.

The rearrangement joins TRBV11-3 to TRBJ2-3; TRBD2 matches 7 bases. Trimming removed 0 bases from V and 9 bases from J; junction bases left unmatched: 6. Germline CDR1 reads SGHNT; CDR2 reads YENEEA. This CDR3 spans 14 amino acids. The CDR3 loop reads CASSLEAGSRTQYF. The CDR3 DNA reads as TGTGCCAGCAGCTTAGAAGCGGGGTCGAGGACGCAGTATTTT.

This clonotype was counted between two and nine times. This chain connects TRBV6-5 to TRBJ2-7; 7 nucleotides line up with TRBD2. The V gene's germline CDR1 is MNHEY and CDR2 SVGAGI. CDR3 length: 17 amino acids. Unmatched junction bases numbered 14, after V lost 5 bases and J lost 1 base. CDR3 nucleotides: TGTGCCAGCAGTCGATTCCTACCGGCTAGCGGATCCTACGAGCAGTACTTC. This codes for CASSRFLPASGSYEQYF.

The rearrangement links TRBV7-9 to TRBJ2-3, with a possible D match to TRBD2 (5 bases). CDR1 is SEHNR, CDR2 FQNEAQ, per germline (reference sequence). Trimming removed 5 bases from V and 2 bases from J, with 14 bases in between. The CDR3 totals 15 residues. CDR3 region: CASSPTAGPTDTQYF. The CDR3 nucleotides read TGTGCCAGCAGCCCAACGGCGGGTCCCACAGATACGCAGTATTTT. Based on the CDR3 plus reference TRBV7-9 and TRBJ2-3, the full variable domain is DTGVSQNPRHKITKRGQNVTFRCDPISEHNRLYWYRQTLGQGPEFLTYFQNEAQLEKSRLLSDRFSAERPKGSFSTLEIQRTEQGDSAMYLCASSPTAGPTDTQYFGPGTRLTVL.

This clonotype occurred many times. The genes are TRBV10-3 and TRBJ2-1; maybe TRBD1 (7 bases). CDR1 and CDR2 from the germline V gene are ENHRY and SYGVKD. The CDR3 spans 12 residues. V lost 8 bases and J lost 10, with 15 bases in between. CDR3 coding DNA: TGTGCCATCGGTCAGGGGGGCGACGAGCAGTTCTTC. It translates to CAIGQGGDEQFF.

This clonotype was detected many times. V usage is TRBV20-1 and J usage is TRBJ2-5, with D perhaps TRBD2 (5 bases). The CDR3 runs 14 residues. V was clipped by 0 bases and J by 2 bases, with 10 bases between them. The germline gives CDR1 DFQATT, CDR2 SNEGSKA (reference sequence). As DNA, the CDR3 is TGCAGTGCTAGAGATCGTAAGCGGCAAGAGACCCAGTACTTC. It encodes CSARDRKRQETQYF.

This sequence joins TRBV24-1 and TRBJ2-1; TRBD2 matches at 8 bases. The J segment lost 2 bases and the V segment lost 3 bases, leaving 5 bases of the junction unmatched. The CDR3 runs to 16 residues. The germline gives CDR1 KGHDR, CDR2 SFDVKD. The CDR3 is CATSDTSGGAYNEQFF. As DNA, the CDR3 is TGTGCCACCAGTGATACCAGCGGGGGTGCCTACAATGAGCAGTTCTTC.

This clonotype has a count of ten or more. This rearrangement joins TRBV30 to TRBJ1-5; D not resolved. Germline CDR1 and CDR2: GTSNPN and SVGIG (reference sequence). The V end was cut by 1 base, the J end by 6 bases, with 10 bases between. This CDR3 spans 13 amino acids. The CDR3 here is CAWSGGLSQPQHF. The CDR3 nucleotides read TGTGCCTGGAGTGGAGGGTTAAGTCAGCCCCAGCATTTT.

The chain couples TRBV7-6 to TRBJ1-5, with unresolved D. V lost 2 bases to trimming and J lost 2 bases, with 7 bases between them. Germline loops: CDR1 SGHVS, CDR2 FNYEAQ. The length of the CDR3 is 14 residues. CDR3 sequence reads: CASSLWQGNQPQHF. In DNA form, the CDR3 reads TGTGCCAGCAGCTTATGGCAGGGCAATCAGCCCCAGCATTTT.